These 18 T cell receptor beta chains were sequenced from one sample in a study of cytomegalovirus exposure and HLA in healthy donors. Method: immunoSEQ multiplex PCR; TCRdb's copy keeps in-frame clones and lacks some. The sample includes 200,000 to 250,000 clones, around 80% seen only once; the top ten take over 12%. The sequenced sample consisted of PBMCs. These receptors originate from a woman aged 30 to 39 in good health and CMV-seropositive.

The V gene is TRBV10-1, the J gene TRBJ2-2; possibly TRBD2 for D (6 bases). Germline V gives CDR1 WNHNN, CDR2 SYGVQD (reference sequence). V lost 2 bases and J lost 7, with 11 bases in between. The length of the CDR3 is 14 residues. The CDR3 nucleotides read TGCGCCAGCAGTGAGGTTGCGGGGCTCGGGGAGCTGTTTTTT. Protein product: CASSEVAGLGELFF.

This clone was seen only once. The chain links TRBV27 to TRBJ2-2, with 10 bases aligning to TRBD1. J gave up 7 bases and V 4 bases, and 3 bases lay outside the gene matches. CDR3 size: 14 residues. The germline gives CDR1 MNHEY, CDR2 SMNVEV (reference sequence). Here the CDR3 reads CASSWTGGYGELFF. Written as DNA, the CDR3 is TGTGCCAGCAGTTGGACAGGGGGTTACGGGGAGCTGTTTTTT.

DNA for the CDR3: TGCGCCAGCAGCTTCAGGGAGAATGAGCAGTTCTTC. Protein: CASSFRENEQFF. The rearrangement uses TRBV5-1 and TRBJ2-1, with D possibly called TRBD1 or TRBD2 (5 bases each). The germline V gene has CDR1 SGHRS and CDR2 YFSETQ. The V gene lost 2 bases and the J gene lost 7 bases, with 7 bases spanning the gap. The CDR3 has 12 residues.

The sample holds one count of this clone. This rearrangement joins TRBV9 to TRBJ2-5, with 12 bases matching TRBD2. J lost 1 base, V lost 3 bases, and 1 base had no gene match. The CDR3 has 15 amino acids. Germline V lookup: CDR1 SGDLS, CDR2 YYNGEE. This CDR3 is CASSGLAGAQETQYF. The DNA of the CDR3 is TGTGCCAGCAGCGGACTAGCGGGGGCCCAAGAGACCCAGTACTTC.

The chain joins TRBV10-3 to TRBJ1-2; TRBD1 matches 9 bases. This CDR3 contains 13 residues. J gave up 2 bases and V 11 bases, and 6 bases lay outside the gene matches. Germline CDR1 and CDR2: ENHRY and SYGVKD. CDR3 residues: CAVQGATNYGYTF. Written as DNA, the CDR3 is TGTGCCGTACAGGGGGCGACGAACTATGGCTACACCTTC.

The chain joins TRBV7-3 to TRBJ2-1; D may be TRBD1 or TRBD2 (5 bases each). Trimming took 3 bases from V and 4 from J, leaving 22 bases between them. The germline CDR1 and CDR2 sequences are SGHTA and FQGTGA. This CDR3 is 18 amino acids long. The CDR3 loop is CASSLPGRVISGYNEQFF. CDR3 nucleotides: TGTGCCAGCAGCTTGCCGGGACGGGTGATTTCGGGGTACAATGAGCAGTTCTTC.

The chain joins TRBV6-5 to TRBJ1-5, with unresolved D. Trimming removed 8 bases from V and 4 bases from J, with 15 bases in between. The germline V gene has CDR1 MNHEY and CDR2 SVGAGI. The CDR3 totals 14 residues. The CDR3 DNA sequence: TGTGCCAGCTCGGGTACGGGCGGGAATCAGCCCCAGCATTTT. It specifies CASSGTGGNQPQHF.

The chain couples TRBV19 to TRBJ1-2; D possibly corresponds to TRBD1 (6 bases). Germline V gene sequence: CDR1 LNHDA, CDR2 SQIVND (reference sequence). V lost 7 bases, J lost 7 bases, and 13 bases lay in between. The CDR3 is made up of 12 amino acids. The CDR3, as DNA: TGTGCCAGTAAGACACAGGGAGGTGGCTACACCTTC. Protein sequence: CASKTQGGGYTF.

This clone was picked up one time. This chain links TRBV4-3 with TRBJ2-1, with TRBD2 identical over 8 bases. Trimming removed 2 bases from V and 6 bases from J; junction bases left unmatched: 6. This CDR3 contains 15 residues. Germline values: CDR1 LGHNA, CDR2 YSLEER. CDR3 DNA: TGCGCCAGCAGCCAACACCGGGAGGGCTCCAATGAGCAGTTCTTC. Amino acids: CASSQHREGSNEQFF.

This clone occurred a few times. The V call is TRBV6-4, the J call TRBJ1-5; 7 bases map to TRBD1. CDR3 length equals 13 residues. Germline assignment: CDR1 MRHNA and CDR2 SNTAGT. V gave up 3 bases and J gave up 6 bases; unmatched junction bases: 2. Written as DNA, the CDR3 is TGTGCCAGCAGTGAGCAGGGGGGTCAGCCCCAGCATTTT. Translated, it gives CASSEQGGQPQHF.

The chain recombines TRBV2 with TRBJ2-3; D ambiguous. Germline V gene lookup returns CDR1 SNHLY and CDR2 FYNNEI. Trimming left V 4 bases short and J 11 bases short, with 13 bases between. The CDR3 loop spans 12 amino acids. CDR3 amino acids: CASSAGQRQQYF. In DNA, the CDR3 is TGTGCCAGCAGTGCCGGGCAGAGACAGCAGTATTTT.

The chain has TRBV10-3 and TRBJ2-7, with a tentative D call TRBD2 (6 bases). Trimming shortened V by 0 bases and J by 6 bases, and 15 bases separated the two germline ends. There are 15 residues in the CDR3. Germline V gene data show CDR1 as ENHRY and CDR2 as SYGVKD. CDR3: CAISESPYEAGEQYF. The CDR3 region has the DNA TGTGCCATCAGTGAGTCACCATACGAAGCGGGCGAGCAGTACTTC.

The chain employs TRBV7-3 and TRBJ2-3; 7 bases align to TRBD2. Trimming took 4 bases from V and 2 from J; bases not matched to a gene: 9. Germline V gene sequence: CDR1 SGHTA, CDR2 FQGTGA. CDR3 length: 16 residues. CDR3 DNA: TGTGCCAGCAGCTCCGCTAGCGGAGGAGACACAGATACGCAGTATTTT. It codes for CASSSASGGDTDTQYF. Looking up the rest from reference TRBV7-3 and TRBJ2-3 gives the full variable domain: GAGVSQTPSNKVTEKGKYVELRCDPISGHTALYWYRQSLGQGPEFLIYFQGTGAADDSGLPNDRFFAVRPEGSVSTLKIQRTERGDSAVYLCASSSASGGDTDTQYFGPGTRLTVL.

The V call is TRBV6-1, the J call TRBJ1-2; possibly TRBD1 for D (5 bases). The germline V gene encodes CDR1 MNHNS and CDR2 SASEGT. The CDR3 runs 15 residues. V was shortened by 2 bases and J by 2 bases, with 12 bases between the two germline ends. CDR3 protein: CASSERTGRNYGYTF. The DNA for the CDR3 is TGTGCCAGCAGTGAACGAACAGGCCGAAACTATGGCTACACCTTC.

Comments on this clone: A read error may account for a junction end that differs from germline. The chain has TRBV6-5 and TRBJ1-1; D is uncertain. The V gene's germline CDR1 is MNHEY and CDR2 SVGAGI. This CDR3 contains 11 residues. CDR3 residues: CATSYGTEAFF. In DNA, the CDR3 is TGTGCCACCAGTTACGGCACTGAAGCTTTCTTT.

In this sample, this clone turned up once. This chain links TRBV10-3 with TRBJ2-1; 8 bases line up with TRBD1. This CDR3 region has 14 residues. Germline V gene sequence: CDR1 ENHRY, CDR2 SYGVKD. V dropped 6 bases and J dropped 7; count of bases not matched to a gene: 8. The CDR3 DNA sequence: TGTGCCATCAGCGACTCTCAGGGGGCGAATGAGCAGTTCTTC. It specifies CAISDSQGANEQFF.

This clone appeared a few times. This sequence joins TRBV5-4 and TRBJ2-7, with D possibly TRBD2 on 5 matching bases. V was trimmed by 4 bases and J by 3 bases, leaving 11 bases between them. The CDR3 is 13 amino acids. Per the germline V gene, CDR1 is SGHNT and CDR2 is YYREEE (reference sequence). The CDR3 spells CASSPGLDYEQYF. CDR3 in DNA: TGTGCCAGCAGCCCCGGACTGGACTACGAGCAGTACTTC.

The V gene is TRBV5-1, the J gene TRBJ1-1; 8 bases are a match to TRBD1. The germline CDR1 and CDR2 sequences are SGHRS and YFSETQ. The CDR3 consists of 14 residues. Losses at the gene ends were 4 bases for V and 1 base for J; bases not matched to a gene: 3. The CDR3 DNA reads as TGCGCCAGCAGCCCTGGGACAGGGAACACTGAAGCTTTCTTT. Its protein is CASSPGTGNTEAFF.